Given below is one T cell receptor (beta chain) in context. The specificity of this receptor is unknown. Qualities for individual bases were not recorded, and no much larger clone is one base off. The same CDR3 also results from other DNA sequences found in this sample. The source of the sample is a study of blood T cell repertoires in COVID-19 (TCRdb year 2020). With regard to the full study: Collaborator samples came from the United States, Italy and Spain and covered acute and convalescent phases of COVID-19. Where HLA class I and class II types were available, the types were taken from metadata supplied by the sample provider, not from assay-based typing. The samples were drawn from two sources: the first 160 participants of the ongoing ImmuneRACE study, and over 1,000 subjects contributed by 6 global collaborators. The repertoires were released in a freely available public database intended as a resource for research on the immune response to SARS-CoV-2. The sample metadata nearly always contained a de-identified subject ID, COVID-19 status, age in years and sex. The material from the prospective study consisted of cDNA or gDNA derived from T cells, B-cell-depleted T cells, or PBMCs. Deeply sampled blood TCRbeta repertoires from subjects exposed to, actively infected with, or recovered from COVID-19 were included in the dataset. Broad study findings and their caveats: Clinical and demographic metadata were provided uncurated, with the amount varying by source and participant.

The immunoSEQ Assay, a bias-controlled multiplex PCR, was used to amplify TCRbeta CDR3 regions from genomic DNA. Per the authors' processing: Within the assay, amplification of reference gene primers was used to estimate how many nucleated cells each sample contained. To quantify the absolute abundance of each unique TCRbeta CDR3 rearrangement, sequence reads were collapsed and filtered. For each sample, productive Simpson clonality was calculated as the square root of Simpson's diversity index over productive rearrangements. What TCRdb holds here is the immuneACCESS table cut down to in-frame rearrangements. Part of the clones is not present; checked against another copy, under half of the missing clones reflect an unresolved V gene, and the others are unexplained. V and J calls and clone size are as listed in that table; D and trimming were resolved from the DNA. The sample table shows approximately 230,000 clones, and around 86% are seen once. Jointly, the top ten make up 15% of the sample.

In the prospective study, participants were about 18 to 95 years old, resided in about two dozen geographic areas of the United States, and were enrolled through a virtual design. In the prospective study, participants were assigned to cohorts based on the clinical history participants reported in a screening survey and a study questionnaire. For ImmuneRACE Cohort 3, a participant was defined as recovered based on two consecutive negative NP/OP PCR tests, clearance by a healthcare professional, or resolution of symptoms. In the prospective study, mobile phlebotomists collected whole blood, serum and a nasopharyngeal or oropharyngeal swab from each participant. Prospective study participants could optionally give additional blood draws and questionnaires over an approximately two-month period. Blood samples from the prospective study were shipped frozen or at room temperature prior to DNA extraction.

Input material: PBMCs or T cells enriched from blood (not recorded which). The clonotype was recovered from a man between 18 and 35 years old who had recovered from COVID-19.

The DNA sequence is given as TGTGCCATCAGCGACTCTAACTATGGCTACACCTTC. This translates into CAISDSNYGYTF. The rearrangement joined TRBV10-3 to TRBJ1-2; no D gene call is confident. V and J are truncated by 6 bases and 0 bases respectively, leaving an intervening sequence of 5 bases. Inclusive of the bounding cysteine and phenylalanine, the CDR3 is 12 residues long. The read is trimmed to its CDR3 DNA, 36 bases read in frame from base 1. Taken from the germline V gene, the CDR1 and CDR2 loops are ENHRY and SYGVKD.